This TCR beta chain is from a study of monozygotic twins with inflammatory bowel disease. Whole-study findings and limits: Healthy twins shared more clonotypes with others than IBD patients, most markedly active ones.

As concerns this clonotype: Antigen unknown.

Blood samples, whole and unsorted for T cells, yielded the isolated total RNA. CDR3 length: 16 residues. The germline V gene encodes CDR1 SGHTA and CDR2 FQGNSA. TCRdb reprocessed the 5' RACE reads and reports one entry per CDR3 protein, with no DNA. The specimen's table records around 450,000 distinct CDR3 sequences. The chain has TRBV7-2 and TRBJ2-3; TCRdb calls TRBD2, which cannot be checked without DNA. Sequenced material: blood. This TCR was recovered from a human donor with ulcerative colitis or Crohn's disease, or a healthy co-twin of an affected twin (not recorded which). This chain's CDR3 is CASSLVSSGGRDTQYF. Using reference TRBV7-2 and TRBJ2-3 for the parts outside the CDR3, the full variable domain is GAGVSQSPSNKVTEKGKDVELRCDPISGHTALYWYRQSLGQGLEFLIYFQGNSAPDKSGLPSDRFSAERTGGSVSTLTIQRTQQEDSAVYLCASSLVSSGGRDTQYFGPGTRLTVL.